The present entry profiles one TCR beta chain with its context. Antigen specificity is unknown. This sample was taken from a study of cytomegalovirus exposure and HLA in healthy donors. Study-wide results and caveats: Later genetic work tied a missense DCLRE1C variant to beta-chain V and J trimming. Later, an analysis showed that TCR beta chains associated with HLA were more clonally expanded than others that were equally common. The authors judged a highly shared variant cluster likely a sequencing artifact.

CDR1 is SNHLY, CDR2 FYNNEI, per germline. V gave up 2 bases and J gave up 1 base; unmatched junction bases: 7. The CDR3 length is 17 residues. Both 60 Vbeta primers and 13 Jbeta primers went into the PCR. Original processing methods: Later reanalysis found around 80 million unique TCR beta chains, around 11 million of them shared. The repertoire was sequenced with immunoSEQ multiplex PCR; TCRdb's copy has only in-frame clones and lacks some. V, J and clone size are taken as reported in that table, and D and trimming were inferred from the DNA itself. This table holds about 150,000 clones. This rearrangement joins TRBV2 to TRBJ1-3, with 8 nucleotides matching TRBD1. The sequenced material came from PBMCs. The clonotype was recovered from a woman aged 45 to 65 in good health and CMV-seronegative. CDR3 amino acids: CASSEYLTGASGNTIYF. The CDR3 bases are TGTGCCAGCAGTGAATATCTGACAGGGGCATCTGGAAACACCATATATTTT.